This TCR beta chain was identified during a study of chemoradiotherapy in HPV16-positive cancers. General observations from the study: Functional assays defining HPV-specific T cells used only two HPV16-positive patients. In HPV16-positive patients, HPV-responsive T-cell expansion tracked better recurrence-free survival. During treatment, candidate HPV-specific clones and E7-related motifs expanded in tumor.

This clone was recorded only once. Its antigen is not identified. Germline values: CDR1 ENHRY, CDR2 SYGVKD. The CDR3 runs 13 residues. With 11 bases clipped from V and 2 bases from J, the junction kept 8 bases outside the gene matches. Method: immunoSEQ multiplex PCR; TCRdb's copy keeps in-frame clones and lacks some. The repertoire holds roughly 6,700 clones, with 75% to 90% as singletons. The receptor's source is a human donor with HPV-associated anogenital cancer. This sequence joins TRBV10-3 and TRBJ2-5; 7 nucleotides match TRBD2. Material: tumor tissue, obtained from a patient who underwent chemoradiotherapy. The CDR3 loop reads CAGSRAGQETQYF. Written as DNA, the CDR3 is TGTGCCGGCTCCCGAGCGGGGCAAGAGACCCAGTACTTC.